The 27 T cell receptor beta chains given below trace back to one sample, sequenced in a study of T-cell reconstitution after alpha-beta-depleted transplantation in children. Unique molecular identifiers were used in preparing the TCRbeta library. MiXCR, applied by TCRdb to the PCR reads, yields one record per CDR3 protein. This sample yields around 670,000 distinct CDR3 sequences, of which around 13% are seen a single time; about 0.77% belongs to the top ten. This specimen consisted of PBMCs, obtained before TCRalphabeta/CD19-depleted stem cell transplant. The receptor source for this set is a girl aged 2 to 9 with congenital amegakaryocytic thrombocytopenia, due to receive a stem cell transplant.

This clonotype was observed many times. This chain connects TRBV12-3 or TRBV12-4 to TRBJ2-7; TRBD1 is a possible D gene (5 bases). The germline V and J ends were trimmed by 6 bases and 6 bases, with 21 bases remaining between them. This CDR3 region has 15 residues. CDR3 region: CASSPARGPSSEQYF. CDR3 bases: TGTGCCAGCAGCCCTGCTAGGGGCCCGAGCTCCGAGCAGTACTTC.

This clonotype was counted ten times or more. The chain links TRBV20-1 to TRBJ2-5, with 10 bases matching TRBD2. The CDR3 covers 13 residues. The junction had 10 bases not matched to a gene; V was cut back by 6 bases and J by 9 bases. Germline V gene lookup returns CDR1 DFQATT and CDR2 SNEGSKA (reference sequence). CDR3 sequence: CSAPLAGGGAQYF. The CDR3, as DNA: TGCAGTGCCCCCTTAGCGGGGGGAGGGGCCCAGTACTTC.

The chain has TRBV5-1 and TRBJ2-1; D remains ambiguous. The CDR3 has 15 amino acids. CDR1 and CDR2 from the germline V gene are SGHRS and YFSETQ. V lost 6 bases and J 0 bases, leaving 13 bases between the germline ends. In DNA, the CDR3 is TGCGCCAGCACCACGACGCAGAGCTCCTACAATGAGCAGTTCTTC. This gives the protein CASTTTQSSYNEQFF.

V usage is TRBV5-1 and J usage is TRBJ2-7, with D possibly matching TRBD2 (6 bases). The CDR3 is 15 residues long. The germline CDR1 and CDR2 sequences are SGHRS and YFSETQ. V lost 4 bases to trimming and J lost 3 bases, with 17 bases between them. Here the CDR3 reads CASSGYGSRDYEQYF. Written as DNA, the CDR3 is TGCGCCAGCAGCGGGTACGGGAGTAGGGACTACGAGCAGTACTTC.

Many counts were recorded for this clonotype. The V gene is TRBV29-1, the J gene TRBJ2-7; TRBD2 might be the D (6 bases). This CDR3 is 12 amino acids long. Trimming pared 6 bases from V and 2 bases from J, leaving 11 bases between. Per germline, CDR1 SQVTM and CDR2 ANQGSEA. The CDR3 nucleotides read TGCAGCGTGGCCGGGGGTCCCTACGAGCAGTACTTC. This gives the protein CSVAGGPYEQYF.

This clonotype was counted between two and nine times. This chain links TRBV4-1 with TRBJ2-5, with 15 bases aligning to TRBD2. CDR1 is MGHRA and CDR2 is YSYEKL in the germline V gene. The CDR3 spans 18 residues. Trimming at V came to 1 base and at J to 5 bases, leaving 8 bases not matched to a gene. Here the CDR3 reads CASSQAPGTSGRIETQYF. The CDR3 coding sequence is TGCGCCAGCAGCCAAGCTCCCGGGACTAGCGGGAGGATCGAGACCCAGTACTTC.

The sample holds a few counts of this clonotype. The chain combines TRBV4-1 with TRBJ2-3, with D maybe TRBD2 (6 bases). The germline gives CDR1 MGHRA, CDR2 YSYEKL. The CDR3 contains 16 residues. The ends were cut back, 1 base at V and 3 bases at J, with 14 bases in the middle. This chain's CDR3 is CASSQVGREKTDTQYF. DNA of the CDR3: TGCGCCAGCAGCCAAGTCGGGCGGGAAAAGACAGATACGCAGTATTTT.

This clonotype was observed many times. CDR3 coding DNA: TGTGCCAGCAGCTCTAGCATGAACACTGAAGCTTTCTTT. Its translation: CASSSSMNTEAFF. The chain combines TRBV7-6 with TRBJ1-1; D unresolved. The CDR3 totals 13 residues. Trimming removed 4 bases from V and 0 bases from J, with 6 bases in between. Per germline, CDR1 SGHVS and CDR2 FNYEAQ.

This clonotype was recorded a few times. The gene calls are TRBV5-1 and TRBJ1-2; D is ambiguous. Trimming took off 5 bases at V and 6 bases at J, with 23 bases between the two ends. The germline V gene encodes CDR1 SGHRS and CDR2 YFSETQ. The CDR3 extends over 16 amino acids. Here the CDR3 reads CASSSEGVRISHGYTF. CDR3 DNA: TGCGCCAGCAGTTCCGAGGGTGTTCGGATTTCTCATGGCTACACCTTC.

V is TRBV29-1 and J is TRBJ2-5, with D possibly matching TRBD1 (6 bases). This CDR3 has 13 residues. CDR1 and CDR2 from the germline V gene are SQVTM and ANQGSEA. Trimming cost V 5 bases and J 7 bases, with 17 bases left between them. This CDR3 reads CSVKGALQGTQYF. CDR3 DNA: TGCAGCGTTAAAGGAGCCTTACAGGGGACCCAGTACTTC.

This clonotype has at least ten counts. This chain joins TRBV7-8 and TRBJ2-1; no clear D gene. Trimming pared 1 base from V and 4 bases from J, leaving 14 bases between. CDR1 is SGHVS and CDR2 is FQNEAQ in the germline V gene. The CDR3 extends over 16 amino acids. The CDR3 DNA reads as TGTGCCAGCAGCTTAGATTTAGCAGGAGCGTACAATGAGCAGTTCTTC. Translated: CASSLDLAGAYNEQFF.

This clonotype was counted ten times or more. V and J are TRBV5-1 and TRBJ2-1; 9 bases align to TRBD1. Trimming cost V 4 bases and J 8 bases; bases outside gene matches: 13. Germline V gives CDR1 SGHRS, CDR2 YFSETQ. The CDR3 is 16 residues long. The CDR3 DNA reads TGCGCCAGCAGCCAAACCGGGACAGGGAACGTAGATGAGCAGTTCTTC. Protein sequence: CASSQTGTGNVDEQFF. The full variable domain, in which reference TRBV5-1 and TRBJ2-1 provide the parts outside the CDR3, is KAGVTQTPRYLIKTRGQQVTLSCSPISGHRSVSWYQQTPGQGLQFLFEYFSETQRNKGNFPGRFSGRQFSNSRSEMNVSTLELGDSALYLCASSQTGTGNVDEQFFGPGTRLTVL.

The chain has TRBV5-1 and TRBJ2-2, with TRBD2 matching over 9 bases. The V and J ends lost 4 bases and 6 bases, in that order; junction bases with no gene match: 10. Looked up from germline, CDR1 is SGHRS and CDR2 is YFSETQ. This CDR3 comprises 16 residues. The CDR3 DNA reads TGCGCCAGCAGCGGTATAGCGGGAGAGTTCGCCGGGGAGCTGTTTTTT. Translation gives CASSGIAGEFAGELFF.

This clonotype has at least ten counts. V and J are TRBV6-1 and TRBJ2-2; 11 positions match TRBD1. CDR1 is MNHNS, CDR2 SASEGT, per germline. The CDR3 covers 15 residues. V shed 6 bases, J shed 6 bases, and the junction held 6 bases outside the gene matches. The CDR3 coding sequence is TGTGCCAGCAGCCCGGGACAGGGGGGTCCCGGGGAGCTGTTTTTT. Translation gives CASSPGQGGPGELFF.

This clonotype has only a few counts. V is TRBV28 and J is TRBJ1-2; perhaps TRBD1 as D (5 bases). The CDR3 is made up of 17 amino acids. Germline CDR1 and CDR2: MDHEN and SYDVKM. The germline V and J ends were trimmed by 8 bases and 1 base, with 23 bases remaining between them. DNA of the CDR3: TGTGCCAGCTTTTCTTTGGGGGACCCCACCCTTAACTATGGCTACACCTTC. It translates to CASFSLGDPTLNYGYTF.

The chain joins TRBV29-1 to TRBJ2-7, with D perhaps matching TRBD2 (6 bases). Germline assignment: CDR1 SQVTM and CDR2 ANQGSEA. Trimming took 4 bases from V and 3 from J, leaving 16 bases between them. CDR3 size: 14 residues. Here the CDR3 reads CSVVLGSGVYEQYF. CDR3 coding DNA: TGCAGCGTTGTTCTGGGTAGCGGAGTCTACGAGCAGTACTTC.

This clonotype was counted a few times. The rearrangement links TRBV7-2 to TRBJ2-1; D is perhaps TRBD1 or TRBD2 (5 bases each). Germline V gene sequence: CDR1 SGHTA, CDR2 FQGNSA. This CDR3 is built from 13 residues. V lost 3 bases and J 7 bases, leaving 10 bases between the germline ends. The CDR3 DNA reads TGTGCCAGCAGCTTTTGGGGGAAAAATGAGCAGTTCTTC. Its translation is CASSFWGKNEQFF.

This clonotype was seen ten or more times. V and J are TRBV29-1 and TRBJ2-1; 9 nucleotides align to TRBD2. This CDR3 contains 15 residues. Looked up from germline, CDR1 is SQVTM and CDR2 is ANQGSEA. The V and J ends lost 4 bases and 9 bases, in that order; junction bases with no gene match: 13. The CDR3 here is CSVVSGLAPRPEQFF. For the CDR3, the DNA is TGCAGCGTTGTATCTGGACTAGCGCCTCGCCCTGAGCAGTTCTTC.

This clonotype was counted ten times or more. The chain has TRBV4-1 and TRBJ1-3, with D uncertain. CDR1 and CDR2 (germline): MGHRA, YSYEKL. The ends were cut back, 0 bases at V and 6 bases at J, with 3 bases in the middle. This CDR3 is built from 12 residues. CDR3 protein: CASSQDANTIYF. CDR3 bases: TGCGCCAGCAGCCAAGATGCAAACACCATATATTTT.

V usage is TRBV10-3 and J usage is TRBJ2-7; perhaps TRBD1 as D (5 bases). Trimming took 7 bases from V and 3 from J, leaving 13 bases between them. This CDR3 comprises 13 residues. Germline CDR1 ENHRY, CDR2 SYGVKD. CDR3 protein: CAINQGPVYEQYF. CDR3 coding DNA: TGTGCCATCAACCAGGGTCCCGTCTACGAGCAGTACTTC.

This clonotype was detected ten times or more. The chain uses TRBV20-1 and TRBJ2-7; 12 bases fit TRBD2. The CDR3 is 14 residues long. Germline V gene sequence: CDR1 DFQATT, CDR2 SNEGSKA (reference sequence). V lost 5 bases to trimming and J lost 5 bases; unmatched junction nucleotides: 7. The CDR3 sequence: CSAPTSGRQNEQYF. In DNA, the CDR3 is TGCAGTGCTCCGACTAGCGGGAGACAAAACGAGCAGTACTTC.

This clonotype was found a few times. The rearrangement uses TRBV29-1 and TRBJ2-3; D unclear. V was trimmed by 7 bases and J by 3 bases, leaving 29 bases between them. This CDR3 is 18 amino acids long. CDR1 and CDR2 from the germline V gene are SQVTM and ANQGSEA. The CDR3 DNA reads TGCAGCGCCCCCGCTATGGATAAGCTGTCGGGTATTACAGATACGCAGTATTTT. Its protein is CSAPAMDKLSGITDTQYF.

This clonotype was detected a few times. The chain's CDR3 is CASSTTRDYYYNEQFF. The CDR3 DNA sequence: TGCGCCAGCAGCACAACCCGGGACTACTACTACAATGAGCAGTTCTTC. The chain is built from TRBV5-1 and TRBJ2-1, with 7 bases that match TRBD2. The CDR3 has 16 residues. Germline-derived CDR1 and CDR2 are SGHRS and YFSETQ. Trimming took 4 bases from V and 3 from J; bases not matched to a gene: 10.

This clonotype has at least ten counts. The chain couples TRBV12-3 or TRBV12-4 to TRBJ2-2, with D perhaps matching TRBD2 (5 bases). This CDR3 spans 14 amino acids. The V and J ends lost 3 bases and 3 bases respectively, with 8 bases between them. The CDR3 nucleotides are TGTGCCAGCAGTTTCGTCGGGGACACCGGGGAGCTGTTTTTT. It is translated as CASSFVGDTGELFF.

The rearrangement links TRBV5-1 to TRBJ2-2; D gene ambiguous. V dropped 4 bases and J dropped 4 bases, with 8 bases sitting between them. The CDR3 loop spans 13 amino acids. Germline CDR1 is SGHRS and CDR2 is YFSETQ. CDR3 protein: CASSLPITGELFF. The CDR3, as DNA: TGCGCCAGCAGCCTCCCAATCACCGGGGAGCTGTTTTTT. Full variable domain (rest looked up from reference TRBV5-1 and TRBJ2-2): KAGVTQTPRYLIKTRGQQVTLSCSPISGHRSVSWYQQTPGQGLQFLFEYFSETQRNKGNFPGRFSGRQFSNSRSEMNVSTLELGDSALYLCASSLPITGELFFGEGSRLTVL.

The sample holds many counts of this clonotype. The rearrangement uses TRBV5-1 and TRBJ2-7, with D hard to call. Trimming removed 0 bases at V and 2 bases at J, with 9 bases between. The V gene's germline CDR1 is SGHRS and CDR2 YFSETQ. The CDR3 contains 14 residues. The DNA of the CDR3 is TGCGCCAGCAGCTTGGATATAGGGACCTACGAGCAGTACTTC. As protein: CASSLDIGTYEQYF.

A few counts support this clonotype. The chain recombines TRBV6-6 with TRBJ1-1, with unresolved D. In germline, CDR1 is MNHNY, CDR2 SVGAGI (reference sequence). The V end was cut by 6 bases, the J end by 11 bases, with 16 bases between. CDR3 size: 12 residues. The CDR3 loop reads CASSTLRGMAFF. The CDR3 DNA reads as TGTGCCAGCAGCACTCTCCGGGGAATGGCTTTCTTT.